These 7 T cell receptor beta chains originate from one sample sequenced in a study of blood T cell repertoires in COVID-19 (dated by TCRdb to the early 2020s). Library generation was performed with the immunoSEQ multiplex PCR assay. TCRdb took this table from immuneACCESS and kept in-frame rearrangements with V and J called. Such tables lack part of the clones; where checked against another copy, unresolved V genes explain under half of the gap, and the rest is unexplained. This sample gives tens of thousands of clones in total; approximately 76% of them show up just once. Jointly, the top ten make up more than 6.5% of the sample. Source material: peripheral blood. The receptors derive from a man in his 70s with acute or convalescent COVID-19.

The chain has TRBV4-1 and TRBJ2-7; possible D gene TRBD2, 6 bases. V was shortened by 4 bases and J by 2 bases, with 15 bases between the two germline ends. Looked up from germline, CDR1 is MGHRA and CDR2 is YSYEKL. This CDR3 is built from 15 residues. The CDR3 DNA is TGCGCCAGCAGCCCGGGCGACGGGGGAACCTACGAGCAGTACGTC. Protein: CASSPGDGGTYEQYV.

The V gene is TRBV27, the J gene TRBJ2-1; maybe TRBD2 (5 bases). This CDR3 contains 12 residues. Trimming shortened V by 3 bases and J by 7 bases, and 7 bases separated the two germline ends. CDR1 and CDR2 from the germline V gene are MNHEY and SMNVEV (reference sequence). The CDR3 sequence: CASSFGVNEQFF. The CDR3 nucleotides read TGTGCCAGCAGTTTCGGGGTTAATGAGCAGTTCTTC.

The chain carries TRBV19 and TRBJ1-5; D is perhaps TRBD1 (6 bases). V was cut by 5 bases and J by 1 base, with 9 bases left in between. CDR3 size: 14 residues. From germline, CDR1 is LNHDA and CDR2 SQIVND (reference sequence). The CDR3 loop reads CASSPTGSNQPQHF. The CDR3 DNA reads as TGTGCCAGTAGTCCTACAGGGAGCAATCAGCCCCAGCATTTT.

The genes are TRBV27 and TRBJ2-7; TRBD2 might be the D (6 bases). Germline-derived CDR1 and CDR2 are MNHEY and SMNVEV (reference sequence). The CDR3 totals 15 residues. V was clipped by 4 bases and J by 0 bases, with 13 bases between them. The CDR3, as DNA: TGTGCCAGCAGTTCAATCCGGGAGAGCTCCTACGAGCAGTACTTC. Amino acids: CASSSIRESSYEQYF.

The V and J genes are TRBV6-5 and TRBJ2-7, with TRBD2 matching over 10 bases. The V gene end was trimmed by 6 bases and the J gene end by 2 bases; junction bases not matched to a gene: 7. This CDR3 spans 15 amino acids. The germline V gene encodes CDR1 MNHEY and CDR2 SVGAGI. CDR3 protein: CASRKLAGWAYEQYF. DNA for the CDR3: TGTGCCAGCAGAAAACTAGCGGGGTGGGCCTACGAGCAGTACTTC.

J is TRBJ2-1 and V is TRBV27, with D perhaps matching TRBD2 (6 bases). The V gene lost 3 bases and the J gene lost 10 bases, with 16 bases spanning the gap. The CDR3 loop spans 14 amino acids. CDR1 and CDR2 from the germline V gene are MNHEY and SMNVEV (reference sequence). The CDR3 reads CASSFLVSGYEQFF. Written as DNA, the CDR3 is TGTGCCAGCAGTTTCTTAGTTAGCGGCTACGAGCAGTTCTTC.

The chain employs TRBV18 and TRBJ2-6; the D gene is possibly TRBD1 (5 bases). The germline CDR1 and CDR2 sequences are KGHSH and LQKENI. V was clipped by 6 bases and J by 0 bases, with 15 bases between them. The CDR3 has 17 residues. CDR3: CASSRGQGSSGANVLTF. In DNA, the CDR3 is TGTGCCAGCTCCCGTGGGCAGGGCTCCTCTGGGGCCAACGTCCTGACTTTC. The full variable domain, in which reference TRBV18 and TRBJ2-6 provide the parts outside the CDR3, is NAGVMQNPRHLVRRRGQEARLRCSPMKGHSHVYWYRQLPEEGLKFMVYLQKENIIDESGMPKERFSAEFPKEGPSILRIQQVVRGDSAAYFCASSRGQGSSGANVLTFGAGSRLTVL.